Detailed here is one T cell receptor beta chain. The data derive from a study of blood T cells in healthy people across ages. Through a sample-barcoded 5' primer and a J-beta primer mix, a second PCR was run for roughly 7 to 12 cycles. One entry per CDR3 protein, called by TCRdb with MiXCR from the 5' RACE reads. The sample carries 1,800,000 or so distinct CDR3 sequences, around 42% recorded once. Sequences were obtained from blood. The receptor comes from a human donor in good health.

In nucleotides, the CDR3 is TGTGCCAGCTCACCACTGGCAGTAAACTATGGCTACACCTTC. Protein: CASSPLAVNYGYTF. The chain couples TRBV18 to TRBJ1-2; D remains unclear. Germline CDR1 and CDR2: KGHSH and LQKENI. This CDR3 has 14 amino acids. Between the trimmed V and J ends, which lost 1 base and 2 bases, there was a span of 8 bases. The whole variable domain, filled in from reference TRBV18 and TRBJ1-2, reads NAGVMQNPRHLVRRRGQEARLRCSPMKGHSHVYWYRQLPEEGLKFMVYLQKENIIDESGMPKERFSAEFPKEGPSILRIQQVVRGDSAAYFCASSPLAVNYGYTFGSGTRLTVV.